The 23 T cell receptor beta chains presented below share a single source sample, sequenced in a study of T cell responses to AZD1222 COVID-19 vaccine (dated by TCRdb to the early 2020s). Library preparation was by the immunoSEQ multiplex PCR assay. Sourced from immuneACCESS, this table was stored by TCRdb with only in-frame sequences that have V and J called. A share of the clones is absent; for the studies checked, an unresolved V gene accounts for under half, and the remainder has no known explanation. This sample has roughly 100,000 clones in its table, and around 83% of those were observed once. The ten largest account for more than 1.2% of the sample. In the paper's terms, the time point label means: baseline before first vaccination. The sample here was peripheral blood, taken on day 0 of AZD1222 vaccination. These receptor sequences come from an adult in good health.

The chain has TRBV10-3 and TRBJ1-1, with D maybe TRBD1 (5 bases). CDR1 is ENHRY, CDR2 SYGVKD, per germline. The V gene lost 7 bases and the J gene lost 1 base, with 19 bases spanning the gap. The CDR3 spans 16 residues. CDR3 bases: TGTGCCATCACCGAAGTCGGGGGGGGAGCGAACACTGAAGCTTTCTTT. Its translation: CAITEVGGGANTEAFF.

The V gene is TRBV10-1, the J gene TRBJ2-7, with a tentative D call TRBD1 (6 bases). V was pared by 7 bases and J by 1 base, with 17 bases between. The CDR3 is 15 amino acids. Germline assignment: CDR1 WNHNN and CDR2 SYGVQD (reference sequence). The CDR3 DNA is TGCGCCAGCACGAACCGGGACACGGTGTCCTACGAGCAGTACTTC. It specifies CASTNRDTVSYEQYF.

This clone was observed a few times. The chain uses TRBV5-1 and TRBJ2-2; D remains ambiguous. The CDR3 is 16 residues long. Germline V gene sequence: CDR1 SGHRS, CDR2 YFSETQ. Trimming left V 1 base short and J 5 bases short, with 15 bases between. CDR3 sequence: CASSLTLRARTGELFF. DNA for the CDR3: TGCGCCAGCAGCTTGACCTTACGGGCCCGAACCGGGGAGCTGTTTTTT.

The gene calls are TRBV12-3 or TRBV12-4 and TRBJ2-1, with 7 bases matching TRBD2. The CDR3 has 13 residues. Losses at the gene ends were 11 bases for V and 7 bases for J; bases not matched to a gene: 11. CDR3 DNA sequence: TGTGCCGCGTCGGGGACTACCACAAATGAGCAGTTCTTC. Encoded protein: CAASGTTTNEQFF.

The chain is built from TRBV30 and TRBJ1-4, with no clear D. Germline values: CDR1 GTSNPN, CDR2 SVGIG (reference sequence). The CDR3 totals 13 residues. V shed 8 bases and J shed 4 bases, with 14 bases lying between them. CDR3 in amino acids: CASRGSFNEKLFF. CDR3 DNA: TGTGCCAGCCGTGGCTCGTTTAATGAAAAACTGTTTTTT.

The J gene is TRBJ2-7, the V gene TRBV7-2; 8 bases match TRBD2. The CDR3 is 16 amino acids. The germline V gene has CDR1 SGHTA and CDR2 FQGNSA. J gave up 2 bases and V 7 bases, and 13 bases lay outside the gene matches. The CDR3 sequence: CASTEGASGLAYEQYF. In DNA, the CDR3 is TGTGCCAGCACCGAGGGCGCTAGCGGGCTTGCCTACGAGCAGTACTTC.

The V call is TRBV27, the J call TRBJ1-1; D gene ambiguous. Germline V gene sequence: CDR1 MNHEY, CDR2 SMNVEV (reference sequence). Trimming shortened V by 5 bases and J by 5 bases, and 15 bases separated the two germline ends. The CDR3 covers 14 residues. The CDR3 DNA reads TGTGCCAGCAGTGGATGGGATGCGGGGACTGAAGCTTTCTTT. It specifies CASSGWDAGTEAFF.

The count of this clone is one. The chain employs TRBV15 and TRBJ1-5, with TRBD1 matching 7 bases. V was clipped by 1 base and J by 7 bases; unmatched bases: 4. The germline gives CDR1 LNHNV, CDR2 YYDKDF (reference sequence). The CDR3 is made up of 14 amino acids. CDR3 amino acids: CATSRAGGEQPQHF. The CDR3 DNA follows: TGTGCCACCAGCAGAGCAGGGGGTGAACAGCCCCAGCATTTT.

This chain links TRBV11-2 with TRBJ1-2; D not certain. V was clipped by 5 bases and J by 10 bases, with 11 bases between them. CDR3 length: 11 residues. Germline V lookup: CDR1 SGHAT, CDR2 FQNNGV. The CDR3 loop is CASSRGFYYTF. In DNA, the CDR3 is TGTGCCAGCAGCCGCGGATTCTACTACACCTTC.

This chain connects TRBV7-2 to TRBJ1-5, with 7 bases matching TRBD1. Germline V lookup: CDR1 SGHTA, CDR2 FQGNSA. The CDR3 has 14 amino acids. J lost 6 bases, V lost 1 base, and 3 bases had no gene match. CDR3 coding DNA: TGTGCCAGCAGCTTAGGACAGGGACCTCAGCCCCAGCATTTT. It codes for CASSLGQGPQPQHF.

This chain links TRBV6-6 with TRBJ2-7; 7 bases align to TRBD2. Germline V lookup: CDR1 MNHNY, CDR2 SVGAGI (reference sequence). V shed 6 bases, J shed 2 bases, and the junction held 7 bases outside the gene matches. The CDR3 consists of 14 residues. The DNA for the CDR3 is TGTGCCAGCAGCCCCGCGGGGGACCCCTACGAGCAGTACTTC. The encoded protein is CASSPAGDPYEQYF.

In DNA form, the CDR3 reads TGTGCCAGCCGACAGGGCTTTAATTCACCCCTCCACTTT. Translation: CASRQGFNSPLHF. The rearrangement uses TRBV28 and TRBJ1-6; TRBD1 agrees at 7 bases. This CDR3 is 13 amino acids long. The germline CDR1 and CDR2 sequences are MDHEN and SYDVKM. The trim removed 8 bases at V and 6 bases at J, leaving 4 bases unmatched.

The chain couples TRBV7-2 to TRBJ2-2; 10 nucleotides match TRBD1. The CDR3 totals 18 residues. CDR1 is SGHTA and CDR2 is FQGNSA in the germline V gene. With 5 bases clipped from V and 1 base from J, the junction kept 10 bases outside the gene matches. CDR3 sequence (DNA): TGTGCCAGCAGCACCGGGACAGGGGCCCTTCTGAACACCGGGGAGCTGTTTTTT. It codes for CASSTGTGALLNTGELFF.

This clone was observed a handful of times. The identical CDR3 is also encoded by other nucleotide sequences in the sample. V and J are TRBV3-1 (or the pseudogene TRBV3-2) and TRBJ1-5, with a possible D match to TRBD1 (5 bases). The length of the CDR3 is 14 residues. CDR1 is LGHDT and CDR2 is YNNKEL in the germline V gene (reference sequence). The V end lost 1 base, the J end lost 1 base, and 5 bases lay between the germline ends. Written as DNA, the CDR3 is TGTGCCAGCAGCCAAGGGGGCAGCAATCAGCCCCAGCATTTT. It translates to CASSQGGSNQPQHF.

The rearrangement links TRBV4-3 to TRBJ1-4; 10 bases are a match to TRBD1. The CDR3 has 16 amino acids. With 1 base clipped from V and 8 bases from J, the junction kept 7 bases outside the gene matches. Germline V lookup: CDR1 LGHNA, CDR2 YSLEER. CDR3 sequence: CASSQGLGTGAEKLFF. DNA of the CDR3: TGCGCCAGCAGCCAAGGCCTGGGGACAGGGGCCGAAAAACTGTTTTTT.

The rearrangement joins TRBV7-2 to TRBJ1-2; D might be TRBD1 (6 bases). CDR3 size: 17 residues. V was cut by 3 bases and J by 1 base, with 18 bases left in between. In germline, CDR1 is SGHTA, CDR2 FQGNSA. CDR3 protein: CASSLGPGQPYNYGYTF. The CDR3 DNA is TGTGCCAGCAGCTTGGGCCCCGGACAGCCGTATAACTATGGCTACACCTTC.

This clone appeared a few times. The chain carries TRBV19 and TRBJ1-1; D call uncertain. The V end was cut by 4 bases, the J end by 1 base, with 7 bases between. The CDR3 extends over 13 amino acids. Germline V gives CDR1 LNHDA, CDR2 SQIVND (reference sequence). The CDR3 DNA reads as TGTGCCAGTAGTACAACTCCGAACACTGAAGCTTTCTTT. Its protein is CASSTTPNTEAFF.

This chain connects TRBV19 to TRBJ2-1; D is ambiguous. With 3 bases removed from V and 8 bases from J, the gap between germline ends came to 5 bases. Germline V gene sequence: CDR1 LNHDA, CDR2 SQIVND (reference sequence). The CDR3 consists of 11 residues. The CDR3 nucleotides are TGTGCCAGTAGTATGCCAGATGAGCAGTTCTTC. This translates into CASSMPDEQFF.

This clone was seen a few times. The gene calls are TRBV4-3 and TRBJ2-3; 13 bases are shared with TRBD2. With 4 bases clipped from V and 5 bases from J, the junction kept 3 bases outside the gene matches. The germline V gene has CDR1 LGHNA and CDR2 YSLEER. The CDR3 runs to 15 residues. The CDR3 DNA follows: TGCGCCAGCAGCCCTCGGACTAGCGGGAGAGATACGCAGTATTTT. This codes for CASSPRTSGRDTQYF.

The rearrangement uses TRBV9 and TRBJ2-7; a weak D match, TRBD1 (5 bases). This CDR3 is 14 amino acids long. With 4 bases removed from V and 2 bases from J, the gap between germline ends came to 13 bases. Germline assignment: CDR1 SGDLS and CDR2 YYNGEE. CDR3 sequence reads: CASSLDSLPYEQYF. The CDR3 DNA reads TGTGCCAGCAGCTTAGACAGCCTCCCCTACGAGCAGTACTTC.

The chain couples TRBV27 to TRBJ2-3, with unresolved D. In germline, CDR1 is MNHEY, CDR2 SMNVEV (reference sequence). The CDR3 sequence is 12 residues long. Between the trimmed V and J ends, which lost 5 bases and 2 bases, there was a span of 5 bases. The DNA for the CDR3 is TGTGCCAGCAGTCCACACACAGATACGCAGTATTTT. Protein: CASSPHTDTQYF.

This clone appeared once. This chain links TRBV7-2 with TRBJ2-5; 8 bases match TRBD1. The CDR3 sequence is 15 residues long. CDR1 SGHTA and CDR2 FQGNSA come from the germline V gene. With V trimmed by 1 base and J by 4 bases, 5 bases remained unmatched. The chain's CDR3 is CASSLVRRGPETQYF. Here the CDR3 DNA reads TGTGCCAGCAGCTTAGTGCGCAGGGGGCCAGAGACCCAGTACTTC.

The J gene is TRBJ2-2, the V gene TRBV7-9; D uncertain. V was shortened by 3 bases and J by 1 base, with 6 bases between the two germline ends. CDR3 length equals 14 residues. Germline CDR1 and CDR2: SEHNR and FQNEAQ (reference sequence). The CDR3 region has the DNA TGTGCCAGCAGCTTTGTACAGAACACCGGGGAGCTGTTTTTT. This gives the protein CASSFVQNTGELFF.